This T cell receptor beta chain was obtained from a study of control samples from healthy donors and cancer patients. Trimming at V came to 7 bases and at J to 2 bases, leaving 16 bases not matched to a gene. The germline V gene encodes CDR1 SEHNR and CDR2 FQNEAQ (reference sequence). The CDR3 is 18 residues long. The method was immunoSEQ multiplex PCR; TCRdb's version includes in-frame clones alone and lacks a portion of them. This table holds around 200,000 clones, about 93% found once. The specimen was blood. The chain links TRBV7-9 to TRBJ2-3, with TRBD2 identical over 9 bases. This TCR derives from a man aged 18 to 29 in good health. Here the CDR3 reads CASTNPSVERGDTDTQYF. In DNA, the CDR3 is TGTGCCAGCACCAACCCTTCTGTGGAGCGGGGGGACACAGATACGCAGTATTTT.